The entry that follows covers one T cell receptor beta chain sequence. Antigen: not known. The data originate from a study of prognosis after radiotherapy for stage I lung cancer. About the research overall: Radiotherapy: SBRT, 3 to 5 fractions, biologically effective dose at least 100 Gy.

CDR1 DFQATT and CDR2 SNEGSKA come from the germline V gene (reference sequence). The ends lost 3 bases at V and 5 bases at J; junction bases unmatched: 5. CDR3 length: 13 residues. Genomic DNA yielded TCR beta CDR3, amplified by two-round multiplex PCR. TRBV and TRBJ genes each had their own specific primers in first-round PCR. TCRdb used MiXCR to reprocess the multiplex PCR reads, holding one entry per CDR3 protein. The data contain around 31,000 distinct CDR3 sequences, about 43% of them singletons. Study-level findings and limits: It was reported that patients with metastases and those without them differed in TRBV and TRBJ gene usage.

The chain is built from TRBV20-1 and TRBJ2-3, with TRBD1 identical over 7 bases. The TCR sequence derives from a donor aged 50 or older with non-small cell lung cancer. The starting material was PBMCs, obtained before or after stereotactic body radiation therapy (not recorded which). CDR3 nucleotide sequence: TGCAGTGCTAGTCAGGGGGTGGGAGATACGCAGTATTTT. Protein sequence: CSASQGVGDTQYF.